Presented here are 25 T cell receptor beta chains from one specimen sequenced in a study of T cell changes during pregnancy in multiple sclerosis. TCRdb's copy holds only in-frame clones and misses some; the assay was immunoSEQ multiplex PCR. The data show 36,000 or so clones, 85% to 95% seen once. Sequenced: PBMCs (not recorded whether the cells were cultured). These receptors originate from a female donor with multiple sclerosis, enrolled in a pregnancy study.

The chain uses TRBV9 and TRBJ2-5; TRBD2 might be the D (6 bases). Trimming took off 4 bases at V and 5 bases at J, with 18 bases between the two ends. Germline values: CDR1 SGDLS, CDR2 YYNGEE. This CDR3 comprises 15 residues. As DNA, the CDR3 is TGTGCCAGCAGCCAGGGTTTGGAGGGCGGGGAGACCCAGTACTTC. Residues: CASSQGLEGGETQYF.

V usage is TRBV6-5 and J usage is TRBJ2-7; 10 bases are shared with TRBD1. This CDR3 region has 14 residues. The germline V gene encodes CDR1 MNHEY and CDR2 SVGAGI. Trimming removed 4 bases from V and 4 bases from J; junction bases left unmatched: 4. The CDR3 is CASSFRDRGYEQYF. CDR3 nucleotides: TGTGCCAGCAGTTTCCGGGACAGGGGATACGAGCAGTACTTC.

V gene TRBV28 combines with J gene TRBJ2-1, with TRBD1 matching over 9 bases. Germline V gene lookup returns CDR1 MDHEN and CDR2 SYDVKM. V was pared by 5 bases and J by 6 bases, with 8 bases of the junction left unmatched. The CDR3 contains 15 residues. CDR3: CASSTTGTGLNEQFF. CDR3 DNA: TGTGCCAGCAGTACTACCGGGACAGGGCTCAATGAGCAGTTCTTC.

The CDR3: CASSLERNQPQHF. The DNA for the CDR3 is TGTGCCAGCAGCTTGGAGCGGAATCAGCCCCAGCATTTT. This chain joins TRBV5-5 and TRBJ1-5; no definite D call. This CDR3 is built from 13 residues. V was clipped by 0 bases and J by 4 bases, with 5 bases between them. Per germline, CDR1 SGHKS and CDR2 YYEKEE (reference sequence). The full variable domain, in which reference TRBV5-5 and TRBJ1-5 provide the parts outside the CDR3, is DAGVTQSPTHLIKTRGQQVTLRCSPISGHKSVSWYQQVLGQGPQFIFQYYEKEERGRGNFPDRFSARQFPNYSSELNVNALLLGDSALYLCASSLERNQPQHFGDGTRLSIL.

V gene TRBV7-9 combines with J gene TRBJ1-1, with a possible D match to TRBD1 (5 bases). Germline loops: CDR1 SEHNR, CDR2 FQNEAQ (reference sequence). There are 15 residues in the CDR3. Trimming took off 6 bases at V and 4 bases at J, with 18 bases between the two ends. The CDR3 nucleotides read TGTGCCAGCAGTTACCTGGCAGGGTCGGGCACTGAAGCTTTCTTT. Translation: CASSYLAGSGTEAFF.

The J gene is TRBJ1-2, the V gene TRBV6-1; D possibly corresponds to TRBD1 (5 bases). Trimming took 5 bases from V and 5 from J, leaving 6 bases between them. Germline CDR1 MNHNS, CDR2 SASEGT. This CDR3 comprises 11 residues. The CDR3 coding sequence is TGTGCCAGCAGTTCAGGGTATGGCTACACCTTC. It encodes CASSSGYGYTF.

CDR3 residues: CASSLSMGNTEAFF. In DNA form, the CDR3 reads TGTGCCAGCAGCTTATCGATGGGTAACACTGAAGCTTTCTTT. The rearrangement uses TRBV11-2 and TRBJ1-1; the D is unclear. The germline CDR1 and CDR2 sequences are SGHAT and FQNNGV. Trimming left V 2 bases short and J 2 bases short, with 9 bases between. This CDR3 is 14 amino acids long.

The chain employs TRBV5-4 and TRBJ2-4, with 8 bases that match TRBD1. The CDR3 covers 13 residues. After removal of 4 bases from V and 9 bases from J, the junction contained 6 bases not matched to a gene. Germline values: CDR1 SGHNT, CDR2 YYREEE (reference sequence). The CDR3 DNA sequence: TGTGCCAGCAGCCAGACAGGGGTTGGCATTCAGTACTTC. Translating it yields CASSQTGVGIQYF.

The chain combines TRBV5-1 with TRBJ1-4; no firm D call. The V end was cut by 4 bases, the J end by 8 bases, with 15 bases between. CDR3 length: 14 residues. From germline, CDR1 is SGHRS and CDR2 YFSETQ. CDR3 DNA sequence: TGCGCCAGCAGCCGTGGTTTGGAGGCGGAAAAACTGTTTTTT. Translated, it gives CASSRGLEAEKLFF. The whole variable domain, remainder taken from reference TRBV5-1 and TRBJ1-4, is KAGVTQTPRYLIKTRGQQVTLSCSPISGHRSVSWYQQTPGQGLQFLFEYFSETQRNKGNFPGRFSGRQFSNSRSEMNVSTLELGDSALYLCASSRGLEAEKLFFGSGTQLSVL.

The V call is TRBV2, the J call TRBJ2-6, with a weak D call TRBD1 (8 bases). Trimming removed 3 bases from V and 1 base from J, with 16 bases in between. This CDR3 has 18 residues. Germline assignment: CDR1 SNHLY and CDR2 FYNNEI. The CDR3 DNA follows: TGTGCCAGCAGTGACTTAGGACAGGGAGGGTCTGGGGCCAACGTCCTGACTTTC. Translation gives CASSDLGQGGSGANVLTF.

This chain connects TRBV5-1 to TRBJ2-7; possibly TRBD1 or TRBD2 for D (5 bases each). The germline CDR1 and CDR2 sequences are SGHRS and YFSETQ. The CDR3 is 15 amino acids. Trimming shortened V by 4 bases and J by 2 bases, and 16 bases separated the two germline ends. The CDR3: CASSPQVGDPYEQYF. For the CDR3, the DNA is TGCGCCAGCAGCCCACAGGTGGGAGACCCCTACGAGCAGTACTTC.

The V and J genes are TRBV19 and TRBJ1-4; TRBD1 aligns across 10 bases. The CDR3 contains 15 residues. Germline V lookup: CDR1 LNHDA, CDR2 SQIVND (reference sequence). Germline trimming cut 5 bases from V and 5 bases from J; bases unmatched to any gene: 5. This chain's CDR3 is CASSPPGQGNEKLFF. CDR3 bases: TGTGCCAGTAGTCCCCCGGGACAGGGGAATGAAAAACTGTTTTTT.

This clone has just one count. The rearrangement uses TRBV5-4 and TRBJ2-5; D gene uncertain. The germline CDR1 and CDR2 sequences are SGHNT and YYREEE (reference sequence). This CDR3 comprises 14 residues. Trimming removed 4 bases from V and 2 bases from J, with 12 bases in between. The CDR3 nucleotides are TGTGCCAGCAGCCGACGACATGAACAAGAGACCCAGTACTTC. Amino acids: CASSRRHEQETQYF.

The chain joins TRBV7-3 to TRBJ1-1; weak D call: TRBD1 (6 bases). V gave up 5 bases and J gave up 2 bases, with 12 bases separating them. CDR3 length: 14 residues. CDR1 is SGHTA and CDR2 is FQGTGA in the germline V gene. The CDR3 reads CASSLQGDNTEAFF. CDR3 bases: TGTGCCAGCAGCCTACAGGGAGATAACACTGAAGCTTTCTTT.

The CDR3 region is CASSLSTGSGGYTF. The CDR3 DNA is TGTGCCAGCAGTTTATCAACAGGGTCGGGAGGCTACACCTTC. The V call is TRBV28, the J call TRBJ1-2, with D possibly being TRBD1 (6 bases). The CDR3 length is 14 residues. Trimming left V 1 base short and J 8 bases short, with 14 bases between. Germline V lookup: CDR1 MDHEN, CDR2 SYDVKM.

This clone has only a few counts. This rearrangement joins TRBV7-3 to TRBJ2-6, with D uncertain. The length of the CDR3 is 17 residues. V shed 5 bases and J shed 0 bases, with 14 bases lying between them. CDR1 and CDR2 from the germline V gene are SGHTA and FQGTGA. The CDR3 bases are TGTGCCAGCAGCCTCGTCCTTCTCGGCTCTGGGGCCAACGTCCTGACTTTC. Residues: CASSLVLLGSGANVLTF.

The chain is built from TRBV6-1 and TRBJ2-3; 7 bases fit TRBD2. The V and J ends lost 2 bases and 5 bases, in that order; junction bases with no gene match: 7. The CDR3 covers 15 residues. Per germline, CDR1 MNHNS and CDR2 SASEGT. In DNA, the CDR3 is TGTGCCAGCAGTGAACAAGCGGGGATGGGAGATACGCAGTATTTT. Translation gives CASSEQAGMGDTQYF.

The genes are TRBV16 and TRBJ1-5; D call uncertain. V lost 4 bases, J lost 6 bases, and 7 bases lay in between. This CDR3 has 12 residues. Germline CDR1 is KGHSY and CDR2 is FQNENV. The DNA of the CDR3 is TGTGCCAGCAGCCCGACCGGTCAGCCCCAGCATTTT. It is translated as CASSPTGQPQHF.

The rearrangement uses TRBV18 and TRBJ2-1; D gene ambiguous. The germline V gene encodes CDR1 KGHSH and CDR2 LQKENI. The CDR3 is 13 amino acids. V dropped 3 bases and J dropped 9 bases, with 12 bases sitting between them. Written as DNA, the CDR3 is TGTGCCAGCTCACCGAAACCTGATGGTGAGCAGTTCTTC. Residues: CASSPKPDGEQFF.

V and J are TRBV11-3 and TRBJ2-2; 9 bases match TRBD2. The CDR3 length is 16 residues. V trimming: 4 bases; J trimming: 0 bases; junction bases outside the gene matches: 3. The germline CDR1 and CDR2 sequences are SGHNT and YENEEA. The CDR3 DNA sequence: TGTGCCAGCAGCTATAGCGGGAGCGCGAACACCGGGGAGCTGTTTTTT. Its translation: CASSYSGSANTGELFF. The complete variable domain, with remaining parts taken from reference TRBV11-3 and TRBJ2-2, reads EAGVVQSPRYKIIEKKQPVAFWCNPISGHNTLYWYLQNLGQGPELLIRYENEEAVDDSQLPKDRFSAERLKGVDSTLKIQPAELGDSAVYLCASSYSGSANTGELFFGEGSRLTVL.

V is TRBV5-1 and J is TRBJ2-1, with 12 bases that match TRBD2. The J segment lost 3 bases and the V segment lost 2 bases, leaving 12 bases of the junction unmatched. Germline V gene sequence: CDR1 SGHRS, CDR2 YFSETQ. The CDR3 sequence is 19 residues long. The CDR3 DNA follows: TGCGCCAGCAGCTTACAACCACTAGCGGGAGGCGGCTTCTACAATGAGCAGTTCTTC. This codes for CASSLQPLAGGGFYNEQFF.

The chain recombines TRBV4-3 with TRBJ2-7; D is uncertain. The CDR3 has 13 residues. Germline V CDR1 and CDR2: LGHNA, YSLEER. Trimming shortened V by 3 bases and J by 3 bases, and 9 bases separated the two germline ends. The CDR3 nucleotides read TGCGCCAGCAGCCAGTCACAGCGCTACGAGCAGTACTTC. Residues: CASSQSQRYEQYF.

V usage is TRBV19 and J usage is TRBJ2-1, with D unclear. Germline V CDR1 and CDR2: LNHDA, SQIVND (reference sequence). The CDR3 totals 14 residues. The germline V and J ends were trimmed by 4 bases and 8 bases, with 15 bases remaining between them. For the CDR3, the DNA is TGTGCCAGTAGTAAGGAGCGCCAGAGCGATGAGCAGTTCTTC. Its translation is CASSKERQSDEQFF.

CDR3 nucleotide sequence: TGCGCCAGCAGCTTGGGAGAAGGGGCAGGGGCTGAAGCTTTCTTT. Amino acids: CASSLGEGAGAEAFF. This rearrangement joins TRBV5-1 to TRBJ1-1; D might be TRBD1 (6 bases). CDR1 is SGHRS and CDR2 is YFSETQ in the germline V gene. The CDR3 is made up of 15 amino acids. V lost 0 bases, J lost 6 bases, and 15 bases lay in between.

The chain carries TRBV4-3 and TRBJ1-2; 9 bases match TRBD1. The ends lost 2 bases at V and 5 bases at J; junction bases unmatched: 6. CDR3 size: 15 residues. Germline assignment: CDR1 LGHNA and CDR2 YSLEER. The CDR3 DNA sequence: TGCGCCAGCAGCCAAACCGGGACAGGGATATATGGCTACACCTTC. Residues: CASSQTGTGIYGYTF.